The 10 T cell receptor beta chains below were found in one sample sequenced in a study of blood T cell repertoires in COVID-19. Here immunoSEQ multiplex PCR was the method, and the copy in TCRdb shows in-frame clones only, minus some. Here the sample spans roughly 330,000 clones, 87% being singletons. The sequenced sample consisted of PBMCs or T cells enriched from blood (not recorded which). These receptors came from a young woman who had recovered from COVID-19.

The chain has TRBV5-1 and TRBJ2-5; the D gene is possibly TRBD1 (6 bases). The CDR3 sequence is 15 residues long. V was pared by 0 bases and J by 7 bases, with 16 bases between. Germline CDR1 reads SGHRS; CDR2 reads YFSETQ. The DNA of the CDR3 is TGCGCCAGCAGCTTGGGAGACAGGCGCCGGGGGACCCAGTACTTC. It is translated as CASSLGDRRRGTQYF.

The J gene is TRBJ2-1, the V gene TRBV6-5; tentative D call: TRBD1 (6 bases). Looked up from germline, CDR1 is MNHEY and CDR2 is SVGAGI. Deletions cut 6 bases from V and 4 bases from J, with 16 bases between. The CDR3 is 15 residues long. CDR3 DNA sequence: TGTGCCAGCAGGCGACAGGAGTATCTATACAATGAGCAGTTCTTC. It codes for CASRRQEYLYNEQFF.

V is TRBV3-1 (or the pseudogene TRBV3-2) and J is TRBJ1-5, with D uncertain. Trimming shortened V by 0 bases and J by 8 bases, and 8 bases separated the two germline ends. Germline loops: CDR1 LGHDT, CDR2 YNNKEL (reference sequence). The CDR3 runs to 13 residues. The CDR3 nucleotides are TGTGCCAGCAGCCAAGATTGGCTGGAGCCCCAGCATTTT. Its protein product is CASSQDWLEPQHF.

This chain links TRBV7-2 with TRBJ1-6; unclear D gene. The CDR3 covers 13 residues. V shed 1 base and J shed 10 bases, with 8 bases lying between them. Germline CDR1 and CDR2: SGHTA and FQGNSA. The CDR3 DNA reads as TGTGCCAGCAGCTTAGTGTGGGCCTCACCCCTCCACTTT. Protein: CASSLVWASPLHF.

The chain has TRBV9 and TRBJ2-3, with 8 bases matching TRBD1. The CDR3 loop spans 16 amino acids. Trimming cost V 1 base and J 2 bases; bases outside gene matches: 6. Looked up from germline, CDR1 is SGDLS and CDR2 is YYNGEE. DNA for the CDR3: TGTGCCAGCAGCGTACAGGGGGCCGGAGTCACAGATACGCAGTATTTT. Protein: CASSVQGAGVTDTQYF.

CDR3 loop: CASSSGGPYNEQFF. The CDR3 DNA reads as TGCGCCAGCTCTAGCGGGGGGCCATACAATGAGCAGTTCTTC. The genes are TRBV10-1 and TRBJ2-1; TRBD2 matches 11 bases. Germline V CDR1 and CDR2: WNHNN, SYGVQD (reference sequence). The CDR3 length is 14 residues. The junction had 4 bases not matched to a gene; V was cut back by 8 bases and J by 4 bases.

The table lists this clone with a count of one. This sequence joins TRBV11-1 and TRBJ1-6; no firm D call. The CDR3 is made up of 15 amino acids. The germline V and J ends were trimmed by 2 bases and 4 bases, with 9 bases remaining between them. Germline values: CDR1 SGHAT, CDR2 FQDESV (reference sequence). This CDR3 is CASSLSPAYNSPLHF. CDR3 in DNA: TGTGCCAGCAGCTTATCCCCCGCGTATAATTCACCCCTCCACTTT.

About this clone: A read error may be the cause here, since a much bigger clone is one base away. The V and J genes are TRBV5-1 and TRBJ1-1; maybe TRBD1 (6 bases). From germline, CDR1 is SGHRS and CDR2 YFSETQ. The V gene lost 1 base and the J gene lost 1 base, with 8 bases spanning the gap. The CDR3 extends over 14 amino acids. The CDR3 nucleotides read TGCGCCAGCAGCTTGACAGGGACGAACACTGAAGCTTTCTTT. Residues: CASSLTGTNTEAFF.

The chain couples TRBV19 to TRBJ1-6; D call uncertain. CDR3 length equals 12 residues. Trimming shortened V by 5 bases and J by 7 bases, and 6 bases separated the two germline ends. Germline V gene sequence: CDR1 LNHDA, CDR2 SQIVND (reference sequence). CDR3 sequence: CASSQKNSPLHF. CDR3 nucleotide sequence: TGTGCCAGTAGTCAGAAAAATTCACCCCTCCACTTT.

The V call is TRBV27, the J call TRBJ1-4; D uncertain. V was shortened by 6 bases and J by 8 bases, with 13 bases between the two germline ends. The germline V gene encodes CDR1 MNHEY and CDR2 SMNVEV (reference sequence). The length of the CDR3 is 13 residues. In DNA, the CDR3 is TGTGCCAGCAGGACGCACGGAGGAGAAAAACTGTTTTTT. Translation gives CASRTHGGEKLFF.